This entry concerns a single T cell receptor (beta chain). The data belong to a study of shared clonotypes between healthy human individuals. Deep level was the assay's run setting. The material for each subset, its genomic DNA, was split evenly across several immunoSEQ plates. As handled by the study authors: Filtering differed for immunoSEQ, which gave only junction sequences without quality scores. Sequencing was performed with immunoSEQ multiplex PCR; in TCRdb, only in-frame clones are kept and a portion is missing. The V and J calls and clone size are taken from that table; D and trimming were inferred from the DNA. This table holds about 470,000 clones, around 79% found once. V shed 3 bases and J 5 bases; nucleotides not matched to a gene: 8. This CDR3 spans 15 amino acids. The germline V gene has CDR1 KGHSH and CDR2 LQKENI. Every one of the donors was a Caucasian adult that lived in Nashville, Tennessee.

The specimen sequenced was PBMCs. The chain carries TRBV18 and TRBJ1-1, with 8 bases identical to TRBD1. The clonotype was recovered from a woman in her thirties or forties in good health. Some clones in this sample may be carry-over from other donors' samples. Here the CDR3 DNA reads TGTGCCAGCTCACCGACCCGTCAGGGGGCGACTGAAGCTTTCTTT. Its protein is CASSPTRQGATEAFF.